This T cell receptor (beta chain) stems from a study of blood T cells in healthy people across ages. For the second PCR, which ran for 7 to 11 cycles, a sample-barcoded 5' primer and a J-beta primer mix were used. TCRdb processed the 5' RACE reads anew with MiXCR; each CDR3 protein has one entry. This table has roughly 1,100,000 distinct CDR3 sequences, approximately 26% appearing once. The V gene's germline CDR1 is MNHNS and CDR2 SASEGT. The CDR3 extends over 13 amino acids. V was trimmed by 2 bases and J by 0 bases, leaving 4 bases between them. These data were also reused for a study on T cells of mothers and their children.

The sample consisted of blood. The TCR originated in a girl aged 2 to 10 in good health. The J gene is TRBJ2-5, the V gene TRBV6-1; D gene uncertain. CDR3 region: CASSETYQETQYF. DNA of the CDR3: TGTGCCAGCAGTGAAACGTACCAAGAGACCCAGTACTTC.